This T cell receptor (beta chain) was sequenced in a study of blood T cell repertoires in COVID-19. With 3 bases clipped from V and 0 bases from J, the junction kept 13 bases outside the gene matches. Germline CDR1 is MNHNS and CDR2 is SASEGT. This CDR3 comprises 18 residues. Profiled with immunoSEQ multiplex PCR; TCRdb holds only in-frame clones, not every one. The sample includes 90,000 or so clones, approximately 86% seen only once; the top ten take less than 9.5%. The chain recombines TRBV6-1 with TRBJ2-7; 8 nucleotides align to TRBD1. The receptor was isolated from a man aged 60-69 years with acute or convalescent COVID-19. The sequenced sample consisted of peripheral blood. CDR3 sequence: CASSDTVKQGVPSYEQYF. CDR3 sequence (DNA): TGTGCCAGCAGTGACACCGTCAAACAGGGGGTGCCCTCCTACGAGCAGTACTTC.